This TCR beta chain was obtained from a study of T-cell reconstitution after alpha-beta-depleted transplantation in children. The CDR3 sequence is 14 residues long. Germline CDR1 and CDR2: SGHRS and YFSETQ. V lost 0 bases, J lost 6 bases, and 10 bases lay in between. Unique molecular identifiers were incorporated during preparation of the TCRbeta library. In TCRdb, the PCR reads were re-called with MiXCR into one record per CDR3 protein. The sample contains approximately 420,000 distinct CDR3 sequences, 11% of which appear only once. This clonotype was seen repeatedly, ten times or more. The genes are TRBV5-1 and TRBJ2-1, with D uncertain. The clonotype was recovered from a human donor who donated a stem cell graft to a child with acute myeloid leukemia. The specimen was PBMCs from the stem cell graft donor, collected from the stem cell graft. The CDR3 DNA sequence: TGCGCCAGCAGCTTGGGAGAGGATGGCAATGAGCAGTTCTTC. Translated: CASSLGEDGNEQFF.